The T cell receptor beta chain described here comes from a study of CD8+CD57+ T cells in acquired aplastic anemia. Study summary: DNA recovered from sorted CD4+ and CD8+ cells had a mean of approximately 3.2 ug. Healthy donor sequencing depth: approximately 9.9 million CD4+, some 11 million CD8+ reads. Study observations and caveats: Patients had around 30 CD8+ CDR3 sequences in common with controls (the shared set).

Genomic DNA served as template for TCR beta VDJ and CDR3 profiling. One entry per CDR3 protein results from TCRdb running MiXCR on the reads. The data hold around 190,000 distinct CDR3 sequences, with 50% to 55% observed a single time. The CDR3 is made up of 17 amino acids. The V segment lost 3 bases and the J segment 6 bases; nucleotides outside the gene matches: 12. CDR1 and CDR2 (germline): ENHRY, SYGVKD. Points on this clonotype: Its antigen is currently unknown.

This sequence was found in a human donor in good health, serving as a control. The chain is built from TRBV10-3 and TRBJ2-1; 9 bases are shared with TRBD2. Sequencing was done on a sample of sorted CD4+, CD8+, or CD8+CD57+ T cells (not recorded which) from PBMCs. CDR3 amino acids: CAISDGRAGGKGNEQFF. The CDR3 bases are TGTGCCATCAGTGATGGGAGAGCGGGGGGAAAGGGCAATGAGCAGTTCTTC.